Each of the 21 T cell receptor beta chains below was sequenced from the same sample in a study of blood T cell repertoires in COVID-19. Assay: immunoSEQ multiplex PCR; the TCRdb copy retains only in-frame clones and omits some. In the table there are around 260,000 clones, around 83% of which are singletons. Source material: peripheral blood. Receptors were obtained from a young man with active or convalescent COVID-19.

The genes are TRBV6-5 and TRBJ1-4; TRBD1 is a possible D gene (5 bases). CDR3 length: 14 residues. Trimming removed 2 bases at V and 6 bases at J, with 10 bases between. Germline CDR1 MNHEY, CDR2 SVGAGI. The CDR3: CASSYTRGDEKLFF. The CDR3 DNA sequence: TGTGCCAGCAGTTACACCCGGGGGGATGAAAAACTGTTTTTT.

The V call is TRBV5-6, the J call TRBJ2-7; D is perhaps TRBD2 (6 bases). Trimming removed 4 bases from V and 3 bases from J, with 11 bases in between. The germline V gene has CDR1 SGHDT and CDR2 YYEEEE. The CDR3 runs 13 residues. CDR3 protein: CASSPGLNYEQYF. The CDR3 bases are TGTGCCAGCAGCCCGGGACTCAACTACGAGCAGTACTTC.

This sequence joins TRBV4-1 and TRBJ2-3; no definite D call. The germline CDR1 and CDR2 sequences are MGHRA and YSYEKL. This CDR3 has 17 amino acids. V lost 5 bases and J lost 2, with 20 bases in between. This CDR3 reads CASSTRHPLENTDTQYF. The CDR3 DNA is TGCGCCAGCAGCACTCGACACCCACTCGAAAACACAGATACGCAGTATTTT.

The gene calls are TRBV19 and TRBJ1-5; perhaps TRBD1 as D (6 bases). The CDR3 extends over 12 amino acids. Trimming left V 10 bases short and J 9 bases short, with 16 bases between. The germline gives CDR1 LNHDA, CDR2 SQIVND (reference sequence). The CDR3 nucleotides read TGTGCCATAACAGGGCTCCGGGGGCCCCAGCATTTT. It specifies CAITGLRGPQHF.

The chain uses TRBV27 and TRBJ2-2; maybe TRBD1 (5 bases). The V gene lost 7 bases and the J gene lost 0 bases, with 18 bases spanning the gap. Germline V gene sequence: CDR1 MNHEY, CDR2 SMNVEV (reference sequence). The CDR3 spans 17 residues. The DNA of the CDR3 is TGTGCCAGCAAACTCATCGGACAATCCGCGAACACCGGGGAGCTGTTTTTT. Encoded protein: CASKLIGQSANTGELFF.

Only a few counts were recorded for this clone. The chain carries TRBV7-9 and TRBJ1-1; 7 bases match TRBD1. CDR1 SEHNR and CDR2 FQNEAQ come from the germline V gene (reference sequence). CDR3 length equals 15 residues. Trimming cost V 6 bases and J 3 bases; bases outside gene matches: 10. The CDR3 spells CASRPKTGRDTEAFF. In DNA form, the CDR3 reads TGTGCCAGCAGGCCCAAGACAGGGAGAGACACTGAAGCTTTCTTT.

The chain combines TRBV11-2 with TRBJ1-1; D remains unclear. In germline, CDR1 is SGHAT, CDR2 FQNNGV. Trimming left V 5 bases short and J 4 bases short, with 20 bases between. There are 16 residues in the CDR3. This chain's CDR3 is CASSTNRRWGVTEAFF. CDR3 DNA: TGTGCCAGCAGCACTAACCGTCGGTGGGGAGTCACTGAAGCTTTCTTT.

The V and J genes are TRBV19 and TRBJ1-4; D uncertain. Trimming pared 10 bases from V and 7 bases from J, leaving 10 bases between. CDR1 and CDR2 from the germline V gene are LNHDA and SQIVND (reference sequence). The CDR3 covers 11 residues. CDR3 protein: CATHSSEKLFF. The CDR3, as DNA: TGTGCCACCCACTCCTCTGAAAAACTGTTTTTT.

This chain uses TRBV19 with TRBJ1-3; D is unresolved. The CDR3 consists of 16 residues. The germline CDR1 and CDR2 sequences are LNHDA and SQIVND (reference sequence). V shed 11 bases and J shed 0 bases, with 20 bases lying between them. For the CDR3, the DNA is TGTGCCTCGAATCCGGGAGCCTCTTTCTCTGGAAACACCATATATTTT. It is translated as CASNPGASFSGNTIYF.

The chain uses TRBV19 and TRBJ1-5, with 7 bases aligning to TRBD1. CDR3 length equals 12 residues. V gave up 8 bases and J gave up 11 bases; unmatched junction bases: 9. Per the germline V gene, CDR1 is LNHDA and CDR2 is SQIVND (reference sequence). This CDR3 is CASRGQLGAQHF. CDR3 sequence (DNA): TGTGCCAGTCGGGGACAGCTGGGAGCCCAGCATTTT.

The rearrangement links TRBV19 to TRBJ2-1; possibly TRBD2 for D (6 bases). V was shortened by 1 base and J by 8 bases, with 9 bases between the two germline ends. The CDR3 is 13 amino acids. Germline V lookup: CDR1 LNHDA, CDR2 SQIVND (reference sequence). In DNA, the CDR3 is TGTGCCAGTAGTATAGGGCGGGGAGATGAGCAGTTCTTC. Encoded protein: CASSIGRGDEQFF.

This sequence joins TRBV15 and TRBJ2-7; TRBD1 is a possible D gene (6 bases). V was pared by 3 bases and J by 2 bases, with 14 bases between. The CDR3 is 15 residues long. CDR1 and CDR2 (germline): LNHNV, YYDKDF (reference sequence). The CDR3 spells CATSSLRKGAYEQYF. The CDR3 bases are TGTGCCACCAGCAGCCTGAGAAAGGGGGCCTACGAGCAGTACTTC.

In this sample, this clone turned up once. The chain is built from TRBV19 and TRBJ1-3, with 11 bases identical to TRBD1. CDR3 length: 16 amino acids. The trim removed 3 bases at V and 2 bases at J, leaving 3 bases unmatched. The germline V gene has CDR1 LNHDA and CDR2 SQIVND (reference sequence). The CDR3 loop is CASSILGQGAGNTIYF. DNA of the CDR3: TGTGCCAGTAGTATCCTGGGACAGGGGGCTGGAAACACCATATATTTT.

This chain connects TRBV2 to TRBJ1-5; D gene unclear. The CDR3 spans 14 residues. Per the germline V gene, CDR1 is SNHLY and CDR2 is FYNNEI. Trimming removed 4 bases from V and 2 bases from J, with 9 bases in between. The CDR3 sequence is CASSGSRGNQPQHF. Here the CDR3 DNA reads TGTGCCAGCAGTGGTAGTCGAGGCAATCAGCCCCAGCATTTT.

The chain links TRBV12-3 or TRBV12-4 to TRBJ2-2; D not certain. The CDR3 extends over 12 amino acids. Trimming shortened V by 6 bases and J by 1 base, and 3 bases separated the two germline ends. The CDR3 DNA sequence: TGTGCCAGCAGACAGAACACCGGGGAGCTGTTTTTT. Translation gives CASRQNTGELFF.

This clone was observed once. The CDR3 sequence is CASSAGSQETQYF. CDR3 sequence (DNA): TGTGCCAGCAGCGCCGGGTCCCAAGAGACCCAGTACTTC. The chain uses TRBV9 and TRBJ2-5; D gene uncertain. The CDR3 runs 13 residues. Per germline, CDR1 SGDLS and CDR2 YYNGEE. V lost 3 bases, J lost 1 base, and 7 bases lay in between.

As DNA, the CDR3 is TGTGCCAGCAGTTTTATGCGGGGAGAGACCCAGTACTTC. Its translation: CASSFMRGETQYF. J is TRBJ2-5 and V is TRBV12-3 or TRBV12-4, with D perhaps TRBD2 (6 bases). Deletions cut 3 bases from V and 4 bases from J, with 9 bases between. CDR3 size: 13 residues.

This clone was counted a single time. The V gene is TRBV10-2, the J gene TRBJ2-3, with no clear D. Between the trimmed V and J ends, which lost 5 bases and 6 bases, there was a span of 9 bases. The CDR3 has 12 residues. Germline CDR1 is WSHSY and CDR2 is SAAADI. CDR3 protein: CASSLNWDTQYF. The CDR3 nucleotides are TGCGCCAGCAGTCTAAACTGGGATACGCAGTATTTT.

This clone appeared once. The rearrangement links TRBV3-1 (or the pseudogene TRBV3-2) to TRBJ1-1; D gene unclear. Per germline, CDR1 LGHDT and CDR2 YNNKEL (reference sequence). CDR3 length: 14 residues. V lost 3 bases to trimming and J lost 1 base, with 9 bases between them. Here the CDR3 reads CASSQAPGNTEAFF. CDR3 sequence (DNA): TGTGCCAGCAGCCAGGCCCCGGGGAACACTGAAGCTTTCTTT.

The chain is built from TRBV30 and TRBJ2-1; TRBD2 is a possible D gene (6 bases). Germline CDR1 and CDR2: GTSNPN and SVGIG (reference sequence). This CDR3 region has 10 residues. V was cut by 4 bases and J by 9 bases, with 7 bases left in between. In DNA, the CDR3 is TGTGCCTGGATCGGGAGTGAGCAGTTCTTC. It yields the protein CAWIGSEQFF.

The J gene is TRBJ2-7, the V gene TRBV11-3; D unresolved. The CDR3 covers 12 residues. V gave up 1 base and J gave up 3 bases, with 4 bases separating them. The germline V gene encodes CDR1 SGHNT and CDR2 YENEEA. Here the CDR3 reads CASSLALYEQYF. The CDR3 DNA follows: TGTGCCAGCAGCTTAGCCCTCTACGAGCAGTACTTC.